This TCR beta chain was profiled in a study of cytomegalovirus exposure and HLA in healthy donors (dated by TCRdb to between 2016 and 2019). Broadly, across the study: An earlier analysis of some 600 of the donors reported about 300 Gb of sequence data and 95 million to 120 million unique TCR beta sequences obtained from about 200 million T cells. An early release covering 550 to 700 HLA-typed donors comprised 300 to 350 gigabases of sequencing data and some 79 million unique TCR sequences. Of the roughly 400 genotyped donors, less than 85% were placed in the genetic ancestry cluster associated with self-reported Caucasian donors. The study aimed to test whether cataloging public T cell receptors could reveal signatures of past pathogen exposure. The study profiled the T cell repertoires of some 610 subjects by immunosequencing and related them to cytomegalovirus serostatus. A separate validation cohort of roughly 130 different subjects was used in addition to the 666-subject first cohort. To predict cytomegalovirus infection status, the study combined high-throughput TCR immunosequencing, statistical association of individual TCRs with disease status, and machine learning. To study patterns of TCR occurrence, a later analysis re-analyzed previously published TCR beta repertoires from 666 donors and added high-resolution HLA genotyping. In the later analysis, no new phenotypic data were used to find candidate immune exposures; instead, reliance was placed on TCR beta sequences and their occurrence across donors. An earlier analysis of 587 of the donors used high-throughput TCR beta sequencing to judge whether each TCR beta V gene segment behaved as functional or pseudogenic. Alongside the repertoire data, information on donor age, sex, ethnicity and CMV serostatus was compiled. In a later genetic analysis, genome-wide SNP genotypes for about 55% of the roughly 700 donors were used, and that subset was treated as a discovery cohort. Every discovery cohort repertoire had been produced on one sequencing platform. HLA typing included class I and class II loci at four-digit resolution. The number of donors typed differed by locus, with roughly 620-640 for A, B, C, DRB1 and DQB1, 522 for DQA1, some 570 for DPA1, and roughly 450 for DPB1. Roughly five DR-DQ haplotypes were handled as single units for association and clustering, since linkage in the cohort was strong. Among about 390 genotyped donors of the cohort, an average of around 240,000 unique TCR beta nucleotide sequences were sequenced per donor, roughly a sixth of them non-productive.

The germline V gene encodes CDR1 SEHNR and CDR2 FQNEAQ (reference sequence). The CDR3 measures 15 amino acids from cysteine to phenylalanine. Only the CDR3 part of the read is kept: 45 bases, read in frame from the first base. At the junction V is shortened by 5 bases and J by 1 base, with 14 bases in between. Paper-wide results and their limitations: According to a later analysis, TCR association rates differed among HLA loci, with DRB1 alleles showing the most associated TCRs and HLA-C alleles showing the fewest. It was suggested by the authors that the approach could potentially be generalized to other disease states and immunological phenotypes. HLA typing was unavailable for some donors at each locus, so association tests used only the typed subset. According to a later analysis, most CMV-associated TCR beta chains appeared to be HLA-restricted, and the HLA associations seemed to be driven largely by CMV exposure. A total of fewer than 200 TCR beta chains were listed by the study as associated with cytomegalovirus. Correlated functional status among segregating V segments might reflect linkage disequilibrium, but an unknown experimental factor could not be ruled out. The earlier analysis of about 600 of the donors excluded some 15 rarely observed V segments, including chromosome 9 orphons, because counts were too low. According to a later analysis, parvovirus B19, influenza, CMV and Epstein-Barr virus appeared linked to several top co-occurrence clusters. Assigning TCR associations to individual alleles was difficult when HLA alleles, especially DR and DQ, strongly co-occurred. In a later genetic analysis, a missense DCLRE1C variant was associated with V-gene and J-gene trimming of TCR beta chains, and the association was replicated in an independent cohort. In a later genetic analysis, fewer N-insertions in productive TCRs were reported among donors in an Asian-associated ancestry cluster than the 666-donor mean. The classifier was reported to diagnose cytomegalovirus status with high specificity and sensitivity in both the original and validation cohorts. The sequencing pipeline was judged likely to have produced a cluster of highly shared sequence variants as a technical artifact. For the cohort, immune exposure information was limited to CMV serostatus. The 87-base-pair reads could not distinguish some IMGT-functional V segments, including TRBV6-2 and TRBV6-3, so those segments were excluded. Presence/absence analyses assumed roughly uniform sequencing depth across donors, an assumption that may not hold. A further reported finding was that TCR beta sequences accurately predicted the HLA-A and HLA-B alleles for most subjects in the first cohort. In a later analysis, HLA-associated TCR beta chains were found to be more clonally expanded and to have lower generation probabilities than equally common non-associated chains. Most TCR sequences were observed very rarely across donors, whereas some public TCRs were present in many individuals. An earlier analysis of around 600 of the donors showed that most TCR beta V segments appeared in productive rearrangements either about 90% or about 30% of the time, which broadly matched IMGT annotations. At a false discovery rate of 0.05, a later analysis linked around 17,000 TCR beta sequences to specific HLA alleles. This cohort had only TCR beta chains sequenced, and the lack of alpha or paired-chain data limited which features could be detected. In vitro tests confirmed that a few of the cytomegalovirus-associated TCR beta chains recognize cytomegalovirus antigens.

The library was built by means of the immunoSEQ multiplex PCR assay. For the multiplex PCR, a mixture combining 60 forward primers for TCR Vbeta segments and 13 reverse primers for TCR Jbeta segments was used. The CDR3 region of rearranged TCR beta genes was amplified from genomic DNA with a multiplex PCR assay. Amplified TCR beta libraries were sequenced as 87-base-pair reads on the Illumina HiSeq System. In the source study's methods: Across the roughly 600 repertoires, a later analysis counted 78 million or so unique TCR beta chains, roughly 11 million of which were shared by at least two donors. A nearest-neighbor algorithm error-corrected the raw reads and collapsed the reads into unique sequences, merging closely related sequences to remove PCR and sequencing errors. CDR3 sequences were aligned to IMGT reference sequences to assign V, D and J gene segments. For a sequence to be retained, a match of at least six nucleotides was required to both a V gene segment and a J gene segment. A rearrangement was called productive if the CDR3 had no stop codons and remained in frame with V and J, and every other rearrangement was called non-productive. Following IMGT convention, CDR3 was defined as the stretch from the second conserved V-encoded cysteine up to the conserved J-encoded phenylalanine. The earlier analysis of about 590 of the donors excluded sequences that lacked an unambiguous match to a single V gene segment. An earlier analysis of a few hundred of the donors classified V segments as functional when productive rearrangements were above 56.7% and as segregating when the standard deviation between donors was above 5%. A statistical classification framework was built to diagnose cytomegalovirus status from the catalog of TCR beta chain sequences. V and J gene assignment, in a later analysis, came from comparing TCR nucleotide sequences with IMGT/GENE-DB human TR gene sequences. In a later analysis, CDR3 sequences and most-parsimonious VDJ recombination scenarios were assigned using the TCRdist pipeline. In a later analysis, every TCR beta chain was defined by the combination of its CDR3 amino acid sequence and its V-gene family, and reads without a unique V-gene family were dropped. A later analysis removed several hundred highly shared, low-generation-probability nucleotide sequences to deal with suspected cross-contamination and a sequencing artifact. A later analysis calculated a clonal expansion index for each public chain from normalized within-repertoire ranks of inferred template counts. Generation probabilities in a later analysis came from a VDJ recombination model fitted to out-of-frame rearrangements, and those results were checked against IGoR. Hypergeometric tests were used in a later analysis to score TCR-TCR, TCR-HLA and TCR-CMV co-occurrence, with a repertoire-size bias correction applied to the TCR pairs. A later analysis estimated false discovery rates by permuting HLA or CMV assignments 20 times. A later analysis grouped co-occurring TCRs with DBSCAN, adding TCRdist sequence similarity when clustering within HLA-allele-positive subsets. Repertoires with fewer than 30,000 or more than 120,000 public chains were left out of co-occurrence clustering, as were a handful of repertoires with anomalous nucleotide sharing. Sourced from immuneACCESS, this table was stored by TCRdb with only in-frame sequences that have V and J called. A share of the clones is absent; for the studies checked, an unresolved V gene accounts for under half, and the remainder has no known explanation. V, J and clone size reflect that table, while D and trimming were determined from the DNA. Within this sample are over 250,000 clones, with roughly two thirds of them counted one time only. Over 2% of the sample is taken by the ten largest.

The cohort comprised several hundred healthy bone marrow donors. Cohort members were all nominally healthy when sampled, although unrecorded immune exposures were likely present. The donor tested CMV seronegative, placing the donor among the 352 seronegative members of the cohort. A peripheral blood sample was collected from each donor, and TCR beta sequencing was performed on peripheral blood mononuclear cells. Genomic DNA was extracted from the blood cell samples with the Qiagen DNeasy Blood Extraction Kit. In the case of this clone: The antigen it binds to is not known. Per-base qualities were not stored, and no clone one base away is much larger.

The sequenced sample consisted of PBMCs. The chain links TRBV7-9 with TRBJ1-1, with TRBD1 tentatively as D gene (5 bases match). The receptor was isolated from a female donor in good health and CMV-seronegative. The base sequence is TGTGCCAGCAGCCCCAGGGATGGCTGGAACACTGAAGCTTTCTTT. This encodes CASSPRDGWNTEAFF.